The source of this T cell receptor beta chain is a study of T-cell reconstitution after alpha-beta-depleted transplantation in children. Preparation of the TCRbeta library used unique molecular identifiers. TCRdb fed the PCR reads into MiXCR, producing one record per CDR3 protein. The data show hundreds of thousands of distinct CDR3 sequences, approximately 19% seen once. This clonotype showed up just a few times. Its antigen is unidentified. General observations from the study: After transplant, at about two months, alpha-beta T cells were reportedly derived from several hundred expanded graft clones.

Germline trimming cut 3 bases from V and 4 bases from J; bases unmatched to any gene: 3. This CDR3 region has 14 residues. From germline, CDR1 is SGHTA and CDR2 FQGNSA. The clonotype comes from a male patient aged 2-9 years who had a stem cell transplant for acute lymphoblastic leukemia, so the T cells may come from the graft donor. The genes are TRBV7-2 and TRBJ2-3; TRBD1 aligns across 8 bases. The sample in question was PBMCs, mostly from graft donor cells, obtained 360 days after TCRalphabeta/CD19-depleted stem cell transplant. CDR3 amino acids: CASSFGQGADTQYF. Written as DNA, the CDR3 is TGTGCCAGCAGCTTTGGACAGGGCGCAGATACGCAGTATTTT. The complete variable domain, with remaining parts taken from reference TRBV7-2 and TRBJ2-3, reads GAGVSQSPSNKVTEKGKDVELRCDPISGHTALYWYRQSLGQGLEFLIYFQGNSAPDKSGLPSDRFSAERTGGSVSTLTIQRTQQEDSAVYLCASSFGQGADTQYFGPGTRLTVL.